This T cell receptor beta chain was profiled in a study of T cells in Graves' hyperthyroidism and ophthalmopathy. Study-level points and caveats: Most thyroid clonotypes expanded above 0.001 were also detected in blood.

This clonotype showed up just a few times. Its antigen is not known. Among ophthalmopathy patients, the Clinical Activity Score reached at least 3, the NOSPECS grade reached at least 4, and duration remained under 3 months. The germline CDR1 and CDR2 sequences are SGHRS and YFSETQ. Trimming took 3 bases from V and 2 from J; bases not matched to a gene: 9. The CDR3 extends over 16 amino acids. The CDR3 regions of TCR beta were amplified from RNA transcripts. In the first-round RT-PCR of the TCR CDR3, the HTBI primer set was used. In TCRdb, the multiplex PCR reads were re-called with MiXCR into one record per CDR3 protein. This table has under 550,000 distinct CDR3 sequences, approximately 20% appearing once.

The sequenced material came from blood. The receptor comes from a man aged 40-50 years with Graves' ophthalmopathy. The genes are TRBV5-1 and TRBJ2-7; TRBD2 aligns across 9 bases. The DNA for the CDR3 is TGCGCCAGCAGCTCTGCGGGGGGGACGTCTACCTACGAGCAGTACTTC. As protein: CASSSAGGTSTYEQYF.